This entry describes one T cell receptor beta chain. Its antigen is not identified. This record belongs to a study of cytomegalovirus exposure and HLA in healthy donors. CDR1 and CDR2 from the germline V gene are LGHNA and YNFKEQ. The CDR3 is made up of 17 amino acids. V lost 4 bases, J lost 5 bases, and 15 bases stayed unmatched. Generated by immunoSEQ multiplex PCR, the TCRdb table keeps only in-frame clones and is missing some. Among some 140,000 clones, approximately 86% were seen once, and the ten largest hold about a fifth. Study-level results: Testing in vitro showed a few CMV-associated chains specific for CMV antigens. Most TCR sequences showed up rarely, but some public TCRs showed up in many donors. Cytomegalovirus-associated status was assigned to about 160 TCR beta chains.

This receptor was obtained from a man aged 18 to 30 in good health and CMV-seropositive. The chain recombines TRBV4-2 with TRBJ2-3; 7 bases agree with TRBD2. The sequenced material came from PBMCs. CDR3 DNA: TGTGCCAGCAGCCGGTCATATTGGGCGGGAGTCATAGATACGCAGTATTTT. Protein product: CASSRSYWAGVIDTQYF.